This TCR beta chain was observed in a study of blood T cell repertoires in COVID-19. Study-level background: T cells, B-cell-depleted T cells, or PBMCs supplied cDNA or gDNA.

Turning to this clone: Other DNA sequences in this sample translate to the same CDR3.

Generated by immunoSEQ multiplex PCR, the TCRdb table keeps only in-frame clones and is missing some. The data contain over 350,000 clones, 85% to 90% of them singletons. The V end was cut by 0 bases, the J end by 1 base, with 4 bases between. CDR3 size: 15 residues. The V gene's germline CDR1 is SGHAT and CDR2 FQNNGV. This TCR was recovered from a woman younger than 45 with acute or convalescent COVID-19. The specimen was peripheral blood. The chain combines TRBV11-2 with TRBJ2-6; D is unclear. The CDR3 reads CASSLEASGANVLTF. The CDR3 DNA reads TGTGCCAGCAGCTTAGAGGCTTCTGGGGCCAACGTCCTGACTTTC.